The 10 T cell receptor beta chains in this list originate from one sample, sequenced in a study of OX40 agonist ivuxolimab in advanced cancers. The table came from immunoSEQ multiplex PCR; TCRdb's copy has only in-frame clones and leaves some out. The table includes about 120,000 clones, approximately 89% detected once. The sequenced sample was CD4+ or CD8+ T cells sorted from blood, obtained in a trial of the OX40 agonist ivuxolimab. These receptors all stem from an adult with an advanced solid tumor such as melanoma, head and neck, liver or kidney cancer.

Here the CDR3 reads CASSYSYEQYF. For the CDR3, the DNA is TGTGCCAGCAGTTACTCCTACGAGCAGTACTTC. This sequence joins TRBV27 and TRBJ2-7; D gene uncertain. The CDR3 sequence is 11 residues long. Trimming removed 4 bases from V and 0 bases from J, with 1 base in between. Germline V gene sequence: CDR1 MNHEY, CDR2 SMNVEV (reference sequence).

The gene calls are TRBV6-1 and TRBJ1-1; possibly TRBD1 for D (5 bases). Deletions cut 4 bases from V and 0 bases from J, with 9 bases between. This CDR3 has 14 residues. The germline V gene encodes CDR1 MNHNS and CDR2 SASEGT. This CDR3 is CASSGETVNTEAFF. The CDR3 DNA reads TGTGCCAGCAGTGGGGAGACAGTGAACACTGAAGCTTTCTTT.

The gene calls are TRBV30 and TRBJ1-5; TRBD1 matches at 7 bases. The trim removed 2 bases at V and 2 bases at J, leaving 9 bases unmatched. The CDR3 loop spans 16 amino acids. CDR1 is GTSNPN, CDR2 SVGIG, per germline (reference sequence). CDR3 region: CAWSMTGTGGNQPQHF. The CDR3, as DNA: TGTGCCTGGAGTATGACAGGGACGGGAGGCAATCAGCCCCAGCATTTT.

The gene calls are TRBV4-2 and TRBJ2-3; 9 nucleotides agree with TRBD1. Germline CDR1 is LGHNA and CDR2 is YNFKEQ. Germline trimming cut 3 bases from V and 2 bases from J; bases unmatched to any gene: 3. The CDR3 contains 15 residues. CDR3 DNA: TGTGCCAGCAGCCAGGGGGACAGGGACACAGATACGCAGTATTTT. It encodes CASSQGDRDTDTQYF.

The chain couples TRBV28 to TRBJ1-2; 7 bases are shared with TRBD1. The germline V gene encodes CDR1 MDHEN and CDR2 SYDVKM. The CDR3 covers 13 residues. With 8 bases clipped from V and 6 bases from J, the junction kept 9 bases outside the gene matches. The DNA of the CDR3 is TGTGCCAGCGAAACCGAGGGGGCTAATGGCTACACCTTC. Translating gives CASETEGANGYTF.

This sequence joins TRBV6-6 and TRBJ2-6; D unresolved. The germline V and J ends were trimmed by 2 bases and 0 bases, with 8 bases remaining between them. The CDR3 is made up of 16 amino acids. The germline gives CDR1 MNHNY, CDR2 SVGAGI (reference sequence). The CDR3: CASSYSGDSGANVLTF. In DNA form, the CDR3 reads TGTGCCAGCAGTTACAGTGGGGACTCTGGGGCCAACGTCCTGACTTTC.

V is TRBV5-4 and J is TRBJ1-2; D is unresolved. The CDR3 runs 14 residues. Deletions cut 0 bases from V and 3 bases from J, with 9 bases between. Germline values: CDR1 SGHNT, CDR2 YYREEE (reference sequence). This CDR3 reads CASSLVGHHYGYTF. CDR3 DNA sequence: TGTGCCAGCAGCTTGGTCGGGCATCACTATGGCTACACCTTC.

This clone has only one observation. The rearrangement links TRBV18 to TRBJ1-3, with 8 bases matching TRBD1. Looked up from germline, CDR1 is KGHSH and CDR2 is LQKENI. The CDR3 is 15 amino acids. The V and J ends lost 2 bases and 8 bases, in that order; junction bases with no gene match: 8. CDR3 region: CASSPSGTGGYTIYF. The CDR3, as DNA: TGTGCCAGCTCACCATCCGGGACAGGAGGCTACACCATATATTTT.

The chain is built from TRBV2 and TRBJ2-5, with D uncertain. The germline V gene encodes CDR1 SNHLY and CDR2 FYNNEI. Trimming stripped 1 base from V and 2 bases from J, with 8 bases between. The length of the CDR3 is 14 residues. The CDR3 DNA reads TGTGCCAGCAGTGAAGGTACCATACAAGAGACCCAGTACTTC. Its translation is CASSEGTIQETQYF.

CDR3 sequence: CASSPEGAGSHGYTF. The DNA for the CDR3 is TGTGCCAGCAGCCCCGAAGGGGCCGGGAGTCATGGCTACACCTTC. The chain couples TRBV7-8 to TRBJ1-2; the D gene is possibly TRBD1 (5 bases). Germline CDR1 is SGHVS and CDR2 is FQNEAQ. The germline V and J ends were trimmed by 5 bases and 6 bases, with 19 bases remaining between them. The CDR3 covers 15 residues. Complete variable domain (other parts from reference TRBV7-8 and TRBJ1-2): GAGVSQSPRYKVAKRGQDVALRCDPISGHVSLFWYQQALGQGPEFLTYFQNEAQLDKSGLPSDRFFAERPEGSVSTLKIQRTQQEDSAVYLCASSPEGAGSHGYTFGSGTRLTVV.